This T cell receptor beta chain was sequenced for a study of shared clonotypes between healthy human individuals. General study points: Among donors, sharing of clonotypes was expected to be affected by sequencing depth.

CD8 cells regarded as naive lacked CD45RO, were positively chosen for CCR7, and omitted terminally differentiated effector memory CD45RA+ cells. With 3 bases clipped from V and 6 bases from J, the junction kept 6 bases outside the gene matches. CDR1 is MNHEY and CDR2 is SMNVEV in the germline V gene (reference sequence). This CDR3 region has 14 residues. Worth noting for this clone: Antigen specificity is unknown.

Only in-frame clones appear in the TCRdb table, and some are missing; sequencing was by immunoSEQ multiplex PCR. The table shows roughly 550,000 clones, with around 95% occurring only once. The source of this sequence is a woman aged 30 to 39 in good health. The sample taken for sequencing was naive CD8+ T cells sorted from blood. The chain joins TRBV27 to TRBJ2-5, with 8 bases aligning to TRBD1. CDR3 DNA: TGTGCCAGCAGTTTCCTGACAGGGGTAAAGACCCAGTACTTC. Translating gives CASSFLTGVKTQYF.